The present TCR beta chain was sequenced within a study of cytomegalovirus exposure and HLA in healthy donors. Overall study: Out of roughly 170 million T cells, an earlier analysis found 117 million unique TCR beta sequences in total. For the approximately 400 genotyped donors, 65% to 90% fell within the Caucasian-associated ancestry cluster.

A note on this clone: The antigen remains undetermined.

The PCR used 60 Vbeta and 13 Jbeta primers. Authors' data handling: In a later analysis, the count reached tens of millions of unique TCR beta chains, with around 11 million shared. Assay used: immunoSEQ multiplex PCR; TCRdb lists only in-frame clones, some missing. V, J and clone size are those of that table, while D and trimming were read from the DNA. The table lists 85,000 to 130,000 clones, about two thirds of them singletons. Trimming stripped 3 bases from V and 4 bases from J, with 13 bases between. Germline assignment: CDR1 MDHEN and CDR2 SYDVKM. This CDR3 has 15 residues. The study's findings and limits: Follow-up analysis later connected one missense variant in DCLRE1C with trimming of TCR beta V- and J-genes.

The clonotype originates from a boy between 10 and 17 years old in good health and CMV-seronegative. The specimen sequenced was PBMCs. The chain recombines TRBV28 with TRBJ2-1; a possible D gene is TRBD2 (5 bases). In DNA form, the CDR3 reads TGTGCCAGCAGTTTTTACAGAACGGGGTACAATGAGCAGTTCTTC. Translating it yields CASSFYRTGYNEQFF.